This entry concerns a single TCR beta chain. Antigen specificity is unknown. This record belongs to a study of cytomegalovirus exposure and HLA in healthy donors. Findings and limits, study-wide: Only CMV serostatus was available as immune exposure information. For presence/absence analyses, sequencing depth was assumed to be roughly uniform across donors. HLA alleles were associated with some 16,000 TCR beta sequences in a later analysis at 0.05 false discovery rate.

CDR3 length: 17 amino acids. Trimming removed 0 bases at V and 4 bases at J, with 18 bases between. Germline CDR1 and CDR2: SGHRS and YFSETQ. The PCR ran on 60 Vbeta and 13 Jbeta primers. The data were produced by immunoSEQ multiplex PCR, yet TCRdb's version contains in-frame clones alone and is incomplete. Of over 100,000 clones detected, over 70% appear once; the ten largest clones hold roughly 2%. The clonotype comes from a woman between 35 and 50 years old in good health and CMV-seropositive. Sample: PBMCs. This sequence joins TRBV5-1 and TRBJ2-3; D might be TRBD2 (7 bases). CDR3 loop: CASSLGFSGGGSDTQYF. Written as DNA, the CDR3 is TGCGCCAGCAGCTTGGGATTTTCGGGGGGCGGGTCAGATACGCAGTATTTT. The full variable domain, completed using reference TRBV5-1 and TRBJ2-3, is KAGVTQTPRYLIKTRGQQVTLSCSPISGHRSVSWYQQTPGQGLQFLFEYFSETQRNKGNFPGRFSGRQFSNSRSEMNVSTLELGDSALYLCASSLGFSGGGSDTQYFGPGTRLTVL.